This record looks at one T cell receptor (beta chain) sequence and its context. The antigen is undetermined. This entry is derived from a study of OX40 agonist ivuxolimab in advanced cancers. Study-level information: Hepatocellular carcinoma, melanoma, renal cell or head and neck cancer was diagnosed in the dose-escalation patients.

Method: immunoSEQ multiplex PCR; TCRdb's copy keeps in-frame clones and lacks some. This sample has over 65,000 clones, with roughly 86% found just once. Germline CDR1 reads SGHTA; CDR2 reads FQGNSA. V lost 6 bases and J lost 2, with 18 bases in between. The CDR3 extends over 16 amino acids. Study-wide results and limits: Expanded peripheral T cell antigen specificity was not determined. Researchers report that CD8+ T cells had, on average, more expanded clones than CD4+.

The chain combines TRBV7-2 with TRBJ2-3; a possible D gene is TRBD2 (6 bases). The receptor was isolated from an adult with an advanced solid tumor such as melanoma, head and neck, liver or kidney cancer. The starting material was CD4+ or CD8+ T cells sorted from blood, obtained in a trial of the OX40 agonist ivuxolimab. CDR3 sequence reads: CASRHPGLSYTDTQYF. Written as DNA, the CDR3 is TGTGCCAGCAGGCATCCGGGACTGTCTTACACAGATACGCAGTATTTT. The whole variable domain, filled in from reference TRBV7-2 and TRBJ2-3, reads GAGVSQSPSNKVTEKGKDVELRCDPISGHTALYWYRQSLGQGLEFLIYFQGNSAPDKSGLPSDRFSAERTGGSVSTLTIQRTQQEDSAVYLCASRHPGLSYTDTQYFGPGTRLTVL.